The 2 T cell receptor beta chains below were found in one sample sequenced in a study of regulatory T cells in long-lasting Graves disease. CDR3-region Arm-PCR and iRepertoire HTBI primers produced the TCR beta libraries. One entry per CDR3 protein results from TCRdb running MiXCR on the multiplex PCR reads. Of 400,000 to 450,000 distinct CDR3 sequences listed, roughly 15% were seen once; the top ten hold approximately 11%. Described time point: newly diagnosed GD, antithyroid drugs for less than 3 months. Researchers made the TCR library from RNA that was extracted from PBMCs. This sample also belongs to another study, concerning T cells in Graves' hyperthyroidism and ophthalmopathy.

The input for sequencing was peripheral blood mononuclear cells (PBMCs), taken at new diagnosis, from a patient treated with antithyroid drugs. The receptors here all came from a woman in her 30s with Graves disease.

This clonotype has at least ten counts. The rearrangement joins TRBV3-1 to TRBJ2-3, with a tentative D call TRBD2 (6 bases). Germline CDR1 and CDR2: LGHDT and YNNKEL (reference sequence). CDR3 length: 17 residues. V was cut by 3 bases and J by 0 bases, with 16 bases left in between. CDR3 coding DNA: TGTGCCAGCAGCCACTCCTTGGGGAGGACTAGCACAGATACGCAGTATTTT. It codes for CASSHSLGRTSTDTQYF.

This clonotype was picked up many times. One end of the junction fails to match germline, which may point to a read error. The chain employs TRBV7-7 and TRBJ2-1; 8 positions agree with TRBD2. The CDR3 contains 13 residues. Looked up from germline, CDR1 is SSHAT and CDR2 is FNYEAQ (reference sequence). Written as DNA, the CDR3 is TGTGCTAGCAGCTTAGTACGGGAGGGCGAGCAGTTCTTC. It is translated as CASSLVREGEQFF.